The 8 T cell receptor beta chains below were found in one sample sequenced in a study of CD8+ T cells in alopecia areata. Following RNA extraction, reverse transcription yielded cDNA that acted as the sequencing template. The repertoire was sequenced with immunoSEQ multiplex PCR; TCRdb's copy has only in-frame clones and lacks some. This sample has about 130,000 clones, with roughly 50% found just once. Treatment denoted: oral pan-JAK inhibitor, 5-10 mg twice daily. Sequences were derived from CD8+ T cells sorted from blood, sampled at week 4, from a patient treated with tofacitinib. The receptors shown here come from a human donor with alopecia areata.

The chain couples TRBV13 to TRBJ1-5, with D unclear. The CDR3 runs 14 residues. The V end was cut by 0 bases, the J end by 0 bases, with 3 bases between. Germline V lookup: CDR1 PRHDT, CDR2 FYEKMQ (reference sequence). DNA of the CDR3: TGTGCCAGCAGCTTAGGAAATAGCAATCAGCCCCAGCATTTT. Translating gives CASSLGNSNQPQHF.

J is TRBJ2-7 and V is TRBV7-9; D is ambiguous. The germline V and J ends were trimmed by 3 bases and 0 bases, with 6 bases remaining between them. Germline-derived CDR1 and CDR2 are SEHNR and FQNEAQ (reference sequence). The CDR3 is 13 residues long. This CDR3 is CASSFDNSYEQYF. DNA for the CDR3: TGTGCCAGCAGCTTCGACAACTCCTACGAGCAGTACTTC.

The CDR3 DNA reads as TGTGCCAGCACCGGGACAGGGGTCACCGGGGAGCTGTTTTTT. It yields the protein CASTGTGVTGELFF. The chain uses TRBV27 and TRBJ2-2; 10 positions match TRBD1. Trimming at V came to 7 bases and at J to 4 bases, leaving 3 bases not matched to a gene. The V gene's germline CDR1 is MNHEY and CDR2 SMNVEV (reference sequence). The CDR3 totals 14 residues.

In its sample, this clone was seen a few times. The chain links TRBV6-5 to TRBJ1-4, with 8 bases that match TRBD1. V gave up 0 bases and J gave up 8 bases; unmatched junction bases: 5. The V gene's germline CDR1 is MNHEY and CDR2 SVGAGI. This CDR3 contains 15 residues. CDR3 in amino acids: CASSYSTGGSEKLFF. CDR3 DNA: TGTGCCAGCAGTTACTCCACAGGGGGATCCGAAAAACTGTTTTTT.

The V gene is TRBV9, the J gene TRBJ2-7; 8 bases match TRBD1. Germline V gene sequence: CDR1 SGDLS, CDR2 YYNGEE. CDR3 length equals 15 residues. V was pared by 3 bases and J by 4 bases, with 9 bases of the junction left unmatched. The CDR3 coding sequence is TGTGCCAGCAGCGCGGGGGCAGGGGGCTTTTACGAGCAGTACTTC. Protein sequence: CASSAGAGGFYEQYF.

The rearrangement joins TRBV29-1 to TRBJ2-7, with D possibly being TRBD2 (5 bases). Trimming removed 6 bases from V and 3 bases from J, with 24 bases in between. Germline-derived CDR1 and CDR2 are SQVTM and ANQGSEA. This CDR3 spans 16 amino acids. The CDR3 sequence is CSVHLGIQKNSYEQYF. The CDR3 DNA is TGCAGCGTACACCTCGGGATACAGAAAAATAGCTACGAGCAGTACTTC.

The chain has TRBV4-3 and TRBJ2-1, with 10 bases identical to TRBD2. V lost 0 bases, J lost 6 bases, and 5 bases stayed unmatched. This CDR3 comprises 16 residues. Germline CDR1 is LGHNA and CDR2 is YSLEER. The CDR3 nucleotides read TGCGCCAGCAGCCAAGATGCGCTAGCGGGGGTCAATGAGCAGTTCTTC. Protein sequence: CASSQDALAGVNEQFF.

The rearrangement uses TRBV27 and TRBJ1-5; D is unclear. The CDR3 has 13 residues. Trimming removed 3 bases at V and 3 bases at J, with 6 bases between. Germline values: CDR1 MNHEY, CDR2 SMNVEV (reference sequence). The CDR3 DNA reads TGTGCCAGCAGTTTTGGGATCAATCAGCCCCAGCATTTT. Translating it yields CASSFGINQPQHF.